The 25 T cell receptor beta chains below all came from one sample that was sequenced in a study of cytomegalovirus exposure and HLA in healthy donors. Vbeta (60) and Jbeta (13) primers were used in the PCR. Sequenced by immunoSEQ multiplex PCR; TCRdb stores in-frame clones only, minus some. Of approximately 170,000 clones in the sample, roughly three quarters were seen once. Material for sequencing was PBMCs. These receptors all stem from a woman between 35 and 50 years old in good health and CMV-seropositive.

About this clone: The germline gene is not matched at one end of the junction; a read error may be the cause. V and J are TRBV5-4 and TRBJ2-5; TRBD2 matches at 12 bases. The V gene's germline CDR1 is SGHNT and CDR2 YYREEE (reference sequence). The CDR3 extends over 12 amino acids. The CDR3 DNA is TGTGCCAGCAGCTCCGGAGGACTAGCGGGGCACTTC. Residues: CASSSGGLAGHF.

The chain's CDR3 is CASSTGEGGYEQYF. CDR3 nucleotide sequence: TGCGCCAGCAGCACCGGGGAGGGTGGGTACGAGCAGTACTTC. The chain recombines TRBV5-1 with TRBJ2-7, with TRBD2 identical over 7 bases. Trimming at V came to 4 bases and at J to 4 bases, leaving 8 bases not matched to a gene. The CDR3 runs to 14 residues. From germline, CDR1 is SGHRS and CDR2 YFSETQ.

This clone came up once. V gene TRBV5-4 combines with J gene TRBJ1-1, with D perhaps matching TRBD1 (6 bases). The CDR3 contains 14 residues. Trimming left V 0 bases short and J 6 bases short, with 12 bases between. CDR1 and CDR2 (germline): SGHNT, YYREEE (reference sequence). As DNA, the CDR3 is TGTGCCAGCAGCTTGGCCCCAGGGGCGGCTGAAGCTTTCTTT. Its translation: CASSLAPGAAEAFF.

The chain is built from TRBV30 and TRBJ2-2; 8 nucleotides line up with TRBD2. The CDR3 consists of 16 residues. Per the germline V gene, CDR1 is GTSNPN and CDR2 is SVGIG (reference sequence). The ends lost 2 bases at V and 5 bases at J; junction bases unmatched: 10. The CDR3 is CAWSTGGTSRTGELFF. CDR3 bases: TGTGCCTGGAGTACGGGGGGGACTAGTCGTACCGGGGAGCTGTTTTTT. The full variable domain, completed using reference TRBV30 and TRBJ2-2, is SQTIHQWPATLVQPVGSPLSLECTVEGTSNPNLYWYRQAAGRGLQLLFYSVGIGQISSEVPQNLSASRPQDRQFILSSKKLLLSDSGFYLCAWSTGGTSRTGELFFGEGSRLTVL.

This clone was seen only once. The chain recombines TRBV7-8 with TRBJ2-1; 13 bases agree with TRBD2. V was pared by 3 bases and J by 7 bases, with 12 bases of the junction left unmatched. The CDR3 consists of 18 residues. Germline CDR1 reads SGHVS; CDR2 reads FQNEAQ. The CDR3 protein is CASSFTSPLAGGRNEQFF. The CDR3 DNA is TGTGCCAGCAGCTTCACGTCGCCACTAGCGGGGGGGCGGAATGAGCAGTTCTTC.

The rearrangement joins TRBV5-1 to TRBJ2-1; 10 bases fit TRBD2. Germline CDR1 is SGHRS and CDR2 is YFSETQ. V lost 4 bases to trimming and J lost 6 bases; unmatched junction nucleotides: 10. The CDR3 is made up of 16 amino acids. In nucleotides, the CDR3 is TGCGCCAGCAGCAGGGCGGGGACTAGCGTGGTCAATGAGCAGTTCTTC. Translating gives CASSRAGTSVVNEQFF.

The chain employs TRBV7-2 and TRBJ1-2; tentative D call: TRBD1 (5 bases). Germline V lookup: CDR1 SGHTA, CDR2 FQGNSA. The CDR3 extends over 12 amino acids. Trimming removed 5 bases at V and 7 bases at J, with 11 bases between. Here the CDR3 DNA reads TGTGCCAGCAGCCGTTACGGGGGTGGCTACACCTTC. It codes for CASSRYGGGYTF.

The sample holds one count of this clone. CDR3 bases: TGTGCCAGCAGTTACAGCCCTACCAATCAGCCCCAGCATTTT. Protein product: CASSYSPTNQPQHF. V and J are TRBV6-5 and TRBJ1-5; D unclear. CDR3 size: 14 residues. The V and J ends lost 2 bases and 3 bases respectively, with 8 bases between them. From germline, CDR1 is MNHEY and CDR2 SVGAGI.

CDR3 protein: CATREQGYGTEAFF. The DNA of the CDR3 is TGTGCCACGCGAGAACAGGGTTATGGGACTGAAGCTTTCTTT. This chain connects TRBV10-3 to TRBJ1-1, with a possible D match to TRBD1 (6 bases). The germline V and J ends were trimmed by 10 bases and 5 bases, with 20 bases remaining between them. The CDR3 has 14 residues. CDR1 and CDR2 (germline): ENHRY, SYGVKD.

The chain carries TRBV5-5 and TRBJ2-1, with 9 bases lining up with TRBD1. The CDR3 has 15 amino acids. From germline, CDR1 is SGHKS and CDR2 YYEKEE (reference sequence). Trimming cost V 5 bases and J 5 bases; bases outside gene matches: 8. The CDR3 nucleotides are TGTGCCAGCAGTTCCGACAGGGGGGCTCACAATGAGCAGTTCTTC. It yields the protein CASSSDRGAHNEQFF.

CDR3 protein: CASSPSGGYEQFF. In DNA form, the CDR3 reads TGTGCCAGCAGCCCCTCCGGAGGTTATGAGCAGTTCTTC. The chain combines TRBV7-3 with TRBJ2-1; maybe TRBD2 (5 bases). Trimming cost V 5 bases and J 8 bases, with 13 bases left between them. Germline CDR1 and CDR2: SGHTA and FQGTGA. This CDR3 has 13 amino acids.

This rearrangement joins TRBV7-9 to TRBJ2-3, with TRBD1 identical over 8 bases. Germline V lookup: CDR1 SEHNR, CDR2 FQNEAQ (reference sequence). This CDR3 contains 14 residues. J gave up 6 bases and V 5 bases, and 7 bases lay outside the gene matches. DNA for the CDR3: TGTGCCAGCAGCCCGGACAGGGATGTTGATACGCAGTATTTT. Translated, it gives CASSPDRDVDTQYF.

The V call is TRBV20-1, the J call TRBJ2-5; D gene uncertain. The CDR3 extends over 11 amino acids. V was clipped by 5 bases and J by 1 base, with 5 bases between them. Germline V gene data show CDR1 as DFQATT and CDR2 as SNEGSKA (reference sequence). The CDR3 reads CSALSQETQYF. CDR3 bases: TGCAGTGCTCTCTCCCAAGAGACCCAGTACTTC.

The rearrangement joins TRBV15 to TRBJ2-1; 12 bases align to TRBD2. The CDR3 spans 17 residues. Trimming took 4 bases from V and 9 from J; bases not matched to a gene: 13. Germline lookup yields CDR1 LNHNV and CDR2 YYDKDF (reference sequence). The CDR3 loop is CATSTLPPSGGAIEQFF. The CDR3 nucleotides are TGTGCCACCAGCACCCTACCCCCTAGCGGGGGGGCTATTGAGCAGTTCTTC.

The V call is TRBV6-6, the J call TRBJ2-5, with a weak D call TRBD2 (6 bases). The V end was cut by 6 bases, the J end by 7 bases, with 15 bases between. The CDR3 is 13 amino acids. CDR1 is MNHNY, CDR2 SVGAGI, per germline (reference sequence). CDR3 loop: CASRRDSVGTQYF. DNA for the CDR3: TGTGCCAGCAGACGGGACTCCGTGGGGACCCAGTACTTC.

With regard to this clone: Compared with germline, one end of the junction differs, possibly owing to a read error. Within the sample, other DNA sequences also encode this same CDR3. For the CDR3, the DNA is TGTGCCATTAGTGAAACTAAAGGTTCCTCTGAGACCCAGTACTTC. Amino acid sequence: CAISETKGSSETQYF. The rearrangement uses TRBV10-3 and TRBJ2-5; no clear D. Germline values: CDR1 ENHRY, CDR2 SYGVKD. This CDR3 comprises 15 residues.

The J gene is TRBJ1-2, the V gene TRBV9; the D is unclear. This CDR3 spans 13 amino acids. Germline V lookup: CDR1 SGDLS, CDR2 YYNGEE. V was trimmed by 0 bases and J by 5 bases, leaving 8 bases between them. CDR3 sequence (DNA): TGTGCCAGCAGCGTAGGAGCGTCTTATGGCTACACCTTC. Amino acids: CASSVGASYGYTF. Filled out from reference TRBV9 and TRBJ1-2, the complete variable domain reads DSGVTQTPKHLITATGQRVTLRCSPRSGDLSVYWYQQSLDQGLQFLIQYYNGEERAKGNILERFSAQQFPDLHSELNLSSLELGDSALYFCASSVGASYGYTFGSGTRLTVV.

The chain links TRBV25-1 to TRBJ2-1; the match to TRBD2 covers 10 bases. Germline CDR1 reads MGHDK; CDR2 reads SYGVNS. This CDR3 is built from 17 residues. J was trimmed by 3 bases and V by 1 base; bases with no gene match: 6. The CDR3 protein is CASSESSGGRIYNEQFF. For the CDR3, the DNA is TGTGCCAGCAGTGAATCTAGCGGGGGTCGAATCTACAATGAGCAGTTCTTC.

This sequence joins TRBV18 and TRBJ1-2; a weak D match, TRBD1 (6 bases). The V gene's germline CDR1 is KGHSH and CDR2 LQKENI. The length of the CDR3 is 13 residues. V was pared by 6 bases and J by 4 bases, with 12 bases between. The chain's CDR3 is CASSRDNVYGYTF. The CDR3 nucleotides read TGTGCCAGCTCCCGGGACAATGTCTATGGCTACACCTTC.

This clone was counted between two and nine times. The chain is built from TRBV9 and TRBJ2-2; the D gene is possibly TRBD2 (5 bases). The CDR3 consists of 14 residues. The ends were cut back, 4 bases at V and 3 bases at J, with 10 bases in the middle. CDR1 is SGDLS and CDR2 is YYNGEE in the germline V gene. CDR3 coding DNA: TGTGCCAGCAGCTCACGGGGTGACACCGGGGAGCTGTTTTTT. Protein product: CASSSRGDTGELFF.

This sequence joins TRBV29-1 and TRBJ1-1; D unclear. Deletions cut 5 bases from V and 6 bases from J, with 7 bases between. The CDR3 length is 10 residues. The germline V gene has CDR1 SQVTM and CDR2 ANQGSEA. The CDR3 spells CSVRQAEAFF. The CDR3 coding sequence is TGCAGCGTTAGACAAGCTGAAGCTTTCTTT.

CDR3 protein: CASSQDVAGTQETQYF. CDR3 nucleotide sequence: TGCGCCAGCAGCCAAGATGTAGCGGGGACACAAGAGACCCAGTACTTC. The rearrangement links TRBV4-1 to TRBJ2-5, with TRBD2 matching over 8 bases. The CDR3 extends over 16 amino acids. V lost 0 bases and J lost 2; bases outside the gene matches: 5. The V gene's germline CDR1 is MGHRA and CDR2 YSYEKL.

This chain connects TRBV9 to TRBJ2-2; the match to TRBD2 covers 12 bases. With 2 bases clipped from V and 1 base from J, the junction kept 6 bases outside the gene matches. Germline V gives CDR1 SGDLS, CDR2 YYNGEE. The CDR3 length is 18 residues. The CDR3 nucleotides read TGTGCCAGCAGCGTTTCTAGCGGGGGGGCGGTGAACACCGGGGAGCTGTTTTTT. Its translation is CASSVSSGGAVNTGELFF.

This sequence joins TRBV2 and TRBJ2-1; TRBD2 aligns across 11 bases. The CDR3 is 15 residues long. The trim removed 8 bases at V and 7 bases at J, leaving 10 bases unmatched. CDR1 is SNHLY, CDR2 FYNNEI, per germline. In DNA, the CDR3 is TGTGCCAGCTTATTAGCGGGGGGGTCCCTTAATGAGCAGTTCTTC. This gives the protein CASLLAGGSLNEQFF.

The rearrangement uses TRBV7-9 and TRBJ1-2; maybe TRBD1 (6 bases). The V gene lost 5 bases and the J gene lost 8 bases, with 18 bases spanning the gap. This CDR3 has 14 amino acids. Germline-derived CDR1 and CDR2 are SEHNR and FQNEAQ (reference sequence). The CDR3 reads CASSQIGQSGGYTF. DNA for the CDR3: TGTGCCAGCAGCCAAATTGGACAGTCGGGAGGCTACACCTTC. The full variable domain, rest sourced from reference TRBV7-9 and TRBJ1-2, is DTGVSQNPRHKITKRGQNVTFRCDPISEHNRLYWYRQTLGQGPEFLTYFQNEAQLEKSRLLSDRFSAERPKGSFSTLEIQRTEQGDSAMYLCASSQIGQSGGYTFGSGTRLTVV.